This entry is about one TCR beta chain. The sample belongs to a study of blood T cells in healthy people across ages. Then a second PCR, running about 6 to 12 cycles, was carried out with a sample-barcoded 5' primer and a J-beta primer mix. MiXCR, applied by TCRdb to the 5' RACE reads, yields one record per CDR3 protein. The repertoire holds hundreds of thousands of distinct CDR3 sequences, with 52% as singletons. The CDR3 runs to 14 residues. V lost 3 bases to trimming and J lost 2 bases, with 14 bases between them. Germline V CDR1 and CDR2: DFQATT, SNEGSKA (reference sequence). Sequencing was performed on blood. The chain carries TRBV20-1 and TRBJ2-7; D gene unclear. The receptor's source is a woman older than 75 in good health. The CDR3 sequence: CSARERHPPYEQYF. The CDR3 region has the DNA TGCAGTGCTAGGGAAAGACATCCACCCTACGAGCAGTACTTC.